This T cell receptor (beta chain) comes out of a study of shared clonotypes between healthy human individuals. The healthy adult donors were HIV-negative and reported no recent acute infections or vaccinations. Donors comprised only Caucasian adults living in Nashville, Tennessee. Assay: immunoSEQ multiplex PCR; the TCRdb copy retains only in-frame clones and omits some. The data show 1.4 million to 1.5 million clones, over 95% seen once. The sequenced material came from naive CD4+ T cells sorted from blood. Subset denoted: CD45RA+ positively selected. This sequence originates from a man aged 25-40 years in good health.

As DNA, the CDR3 is TGTGCCAGCAGCTTAGCGCACCGACGATACGAGCAGTACTTC. Protein product: CASSLAHRRYEQYF. The genes are TRBV7-6 and TRBJ2-7; no definite D call. The V end lost 0 bases, the J end lost 4 bases, and 10 bases lay between the germline ends. CDR1 is SGHVS, CDR2 FNYEAQ, per germline. CDR3 length equals 14 residues.